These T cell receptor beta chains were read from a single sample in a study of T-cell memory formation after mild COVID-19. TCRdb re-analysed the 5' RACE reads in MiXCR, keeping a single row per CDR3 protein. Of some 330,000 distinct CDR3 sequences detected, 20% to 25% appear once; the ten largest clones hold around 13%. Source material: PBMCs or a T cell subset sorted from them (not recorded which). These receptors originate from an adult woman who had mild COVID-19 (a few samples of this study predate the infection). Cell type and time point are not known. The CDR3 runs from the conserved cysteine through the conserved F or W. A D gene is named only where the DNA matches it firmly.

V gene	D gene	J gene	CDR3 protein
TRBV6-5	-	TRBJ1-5	CASRTHSNQPQHF
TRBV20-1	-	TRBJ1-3	CSARDRSSGNTIYF
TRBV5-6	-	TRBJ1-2	CASSSSKGYTF
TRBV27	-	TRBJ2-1	CASSYAGRSGEQFF
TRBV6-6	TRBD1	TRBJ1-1	CAIRRTGGEAEAFF
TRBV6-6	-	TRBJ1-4	CASSYLPGHSATNEKLFF
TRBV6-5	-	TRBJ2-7	CASSSAAPLPLAHEQYF
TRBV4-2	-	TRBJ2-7	CASSQGYGSFVEQYF
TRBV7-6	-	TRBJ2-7	CASEVGMGFGSYEQYF
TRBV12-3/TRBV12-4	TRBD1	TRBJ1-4	CASGTGIGEKLFF
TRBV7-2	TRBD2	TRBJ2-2	CASSLTSGGANTGELFF
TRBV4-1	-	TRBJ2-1	CASSQHGQNNEQFF
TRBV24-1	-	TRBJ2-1	CATSGGREQFF
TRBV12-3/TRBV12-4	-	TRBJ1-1	CASSLPPALEAFF
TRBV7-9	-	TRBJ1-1	CASSSNSGVTEAFF
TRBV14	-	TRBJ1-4	CASSQRRARLNEKLFF
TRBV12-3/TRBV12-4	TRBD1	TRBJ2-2	CASSFQGQHTGELFF
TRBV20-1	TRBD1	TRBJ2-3	CSARATGISTDTQYF
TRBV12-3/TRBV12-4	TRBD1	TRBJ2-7	CASSLDGTVAYEQYF
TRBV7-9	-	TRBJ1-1	CASSPGVWRNTEAFF
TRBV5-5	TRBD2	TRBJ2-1	CASSLSGLAGGGARNEQFF
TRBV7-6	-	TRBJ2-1	CASSLQPTMVDEQFF
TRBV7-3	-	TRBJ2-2	CASSGSVTGELFF
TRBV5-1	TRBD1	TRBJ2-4	CASSGGTGSHNIQYF